These 29 T cell receptor beta chains originate from one sample sequenced in a study of spatial heterogeneity in lung cancer (dated by TCRdb to the late 2010s). These receptors are not linked to any known antigen. The full study reports these points: The tumor nonsynonymous mutation count correlated with the number of expanded intratumoral alpha and beta TCRs.

The method was 5' RACE. Sequencing took place on a NextSeq 500. TCRdb ran its own pipeline on the public reads, namely fastp trimming at Q25 and MiXCR clone calling, and kept in-frame beta chains. Rows are unified per CDR3 protein, each entry keeping the most common DNA and genes. In all, the sample holds about 20,000 distinct CDR3 sequences, and approximately 2.8% of those were seen once. Approximately 8.3% of the sample is in the top ten clones. In light of the paper, this sample's time point label describes: sample taken at primary tumor resection. Source: lung tumor tissue, taken at surgery. Source of these receptors: a male donor with early-stage non-small cell lung cancer.

Many counts were recorded for this clonotype. The rearrangement uses TRBV5-4 and TRBJ2-1; 11 nucleotides match TRBD2. This CDR3 has 15 amino acids. CDR1 and CDR2 (germline): SGHNT, YYREEE (reference sequence). With 3 bases clipped from V and 9 bases from J, the junction kept 8 bases outside the gene matches. The CDR3 protein is CASSSLLAGEGEQFF. Written as DNA, the CDR3 is TGTGCCAGCAGCTCTTTACTAGCGGGAGAGGGTGAGCAGTTCTTC. The entire variable domain, with the rest obtained from reference TRBV5-4 and TRBJ2-1, is as follows: ETGVTQSPTHLIKTRGQQVTLRCSSQSGHNTVSWYQQALGQGPQFIFQYYREEENGRGNFPPRFSGLQFPNYSSELNVNALELDDSALYLCASSSLLAGEGEQFFGPGTRLTVL.

The sample holds many counts of this clonotype. The gene calls are TRBV7-9 and TRBJ1-1, with D uncertain. This CDR3 contains 13 residues. Germline CDR1 SEHNR, CDR2 FQNEAQ (reference sequence). The V gene lost 2 bases and the J gene lost 1 base, with 5 bases spanning the gap. Here the CDR3 reads CASSLSQNTEAFF. CDR3 nucleotide sequence: TGTGCCAGCAGCTTAAGTCAGAACACTGAAGCTTTCTTT. Supplemented by reference TRBV7-9 and TRBJ1-1, the full variable domain reads DTGVSQNPRHKITKRGQNVTFRCDPISEHNRLYWYRQTLGQGPEFLTYFQNEAQLEKSRLLSDRFSAERPKGSFSTLEIQRTEQGDSAMYLCASSLSQNTEAFFGQGTRLTVV.

This clonotype was observed many times. This CDR3 is CASSLQSEAFF. DNA for the CDR3: TGTGCCAGCAGCTTACAATCTGAAGCTTTCTTT. This rearrangement joins TRBV7-9 to TRBJ1-1; D ambiguous. CDR1 is SEHNR, CDR2 FQNEAQ, per germline (reference sequence). V was cut by 2 bases and J by 6 bases, with 4 bases left in between. This CDR3 has 11 residues.

This clonotype was detected a few times. The chain combines TRBV5-5 with TRBJ1-5; no definite D call. The CDR3 spans 15 residues. Trimming removed 0 bases from V and 1 base from J, with 8 bases in between. Germline lookup yields CDR1 SGHKS and CDR2 YYEKEE (reference sequence). CDR3 amino acids: CASSLAGLSNQPQHF. DNA of the CDR3: TGTGCCAGCAGCTTGGCCGGGTTGAGCAATCAGCCCCAGCATTTT.

This clonotype was observed many times. J is TRBJ1-2 and V is TRBV6-2 or TRBV6-3, with D maybe TRBD1 (5 bases). The CDR3 runs to 13 residues. V lost 7 bases to trimming and J lost 6 bases, with 15 bases between them. Per germline, CDR1 MNHEY and CDR2 SVGEGT. The DNA of the CDR3 is TGTGCCAGCACCCAAGACTCGACAGATGGCTACACCTTC. Protein sequence: CASTQDSTDGYTF.

This clonotype came up a few times. This may arise from a read error, as a much more abundant clone is one base away. The rearrangement joins TRBV7-2 to TRBJ2-5; D is unclear. Trimming pared 3 bases from V and 5 bases from J, leaving 7 bases between. The CDR3 is 12 residues long. CDR1 and CDR2 from the germline V gene are SGHTA and FQGNSA. The CDR3 DNA is TGTGCCAGCAGCTTTGGTGGCGAGACCCAGTACTTC. Translated, it gives CASSFGGETQYF.

This clonotype was detected ten times or more. The gene calls are TRBV2 and TRBJ1-6, with 7 positions matching TRBD1. There are 14 residues in the CDR3. The J segment lost 10 bases and the V segment lost 2 bases, leaving 5 bases of the junction unmatched. The V gene's germline CDR1 is SNHLY and CDR2 FYNNEI. DNA for the CDR3: TGTGCCAGCAGTGAAAACAGGGGAGAATCACCCCTCCACTTT. Translated: CASSENRGESPLHF. Full variable domain (remainder filled in from reference TRBV2 and TRBJ1-6): EPEVTQTPSHQVTQMGQEVILRCVPISNHLYFYWYRQILGQKVEFLVSFYNNEISEKSEIFDDQFSVERPDGSNFTLKIRSTKLEDSAMYFCASSENRGESPLHFGNGTRLTVT.

This clonotype was found many times. The chain couples TRBV13 to TRBJ2-3; 12 bases map to TRBD2. The CDR3 is made up of 17 amino acids. J was trimmed by 2 bases and V by 2 bases; bases with no gene match: 5. CDR1 is PRHDT and CDR2 is FYEKMQ in the germline V gene (reference sequence). As DNA, the CDR3 is TGTGCCAGCAGCTTACGGACTAGCGGGAACCCCACAGATACGCAGTATTTT. Protein: CASSLRTSGNPTDTQYF.

This clonotype was seen repeatedly, ten times or more. V gene TRBV20-1 combines with J gene TRBJ2-1; 12 bases align to TRBD2. The V segment lost 0 bases and the J segment 3 bases; nucleotides outside the gene matches: 6. Looked up from germline, CDR1 is DFQATT and CDR2 is SNEGSKA (reference sequence). This CDR3 has 17 residues. This chain's CDR3 is CSARDRTSGRFYNEQFF. The DNA for the CDR3 is TGCAGTGCTAGAGATCGAACTAGCGGGAGGTTCTACAATGAGCAGTTCTTC.

This clonotype was seen at least ten times. The genes are TRBV12-3 or TRBV12-4 and TRBJ1-5; TRBD1 matches 8 bases. This CDR3 contains 15 residues. With 6 bases clipped from V and 0 bases from J, the junction kept 4 bases outside the gene matches. The CDR3 loop reads CASSRTGLSNQPQHF. The CDR3, as DNA: TGTGCCAGCAGCCGGACAGGGCTTAGCAATCAGCCCCAGCATTTT.

This clonotype was observed at least ten times. This rearrangement joins TRBV11-2 to TRBJ2-5; 10 positions match TRBD2. V dropped 4 bases and J dropped 5; count of bases not matched to a gene: 10. There are 16 residues in the CDR3. CDR1 is SGHAT and CDR2 is FQNNGV in the germline V gene. The CDR3 loop is CASSWAASGSTETQYF. The DNA for the CDR3 is TGTGCCAGCAGCTGGGCGGCTAGCGGGAGCACTGAGACCCAGTACTTC.

In this sample, this clonotype turned up many times. The chain joins TRBV6-5 to TRBJ1-2; 7 bases are shared with TRBD1. CDR3 length: 13 residues. J gave up 4 bases and V 6 bases, and 5 bases lay outside the gene matches. Germline lookup yields CDR1 MNHEY and CDR2 SVGAGI. The CDR3 loop reads CASSPGQSYGYTF. The CDR3 DNA is TGTGCCAGCAGCCCGGGACAGTCCTATGGCTACACCTTC.

Many counts were recorded for this clonotype. The rearrangement joins TRBV7-2 to TRBJ1-5, with TRBD1 identical over 9 bases. Trimming cost V 5 bases and J 6 bases; bases outside gene matches: 2. This CDR3 comprises 13 residues. Germline-derived CDR1 and CDR2 are SGHTA and FQGNSA. Here the CDR3 reads CASSPDRGQPQHF. CDR3 DNA sequence: TGTGCCAGCAGCCCGGACAGGGGTCAGCCCCAGCATTTT.

This clonotype was observed many times. The V gene is TRBV4-1, the J gene TRBJ2-7, with 8 nucleotides matching TRBD1. Germline V gives CDR1 MGHRA, CDR2 YSYEKL. The CDR3 spans 17 residues. V trimming: 4 bases; J trimming: 3 bases; junction bases outside the gene matches: 14. CDR3 sequence reads: CASSLLSPGTGSYEQYF. The CDR3 coding sequence is TGCGCCAGCAGCCTTCTATCTCCCGGGACAGGAAGCTACGAGCAGTACTTC.

The table lists this clonotype with many counts. The chain links TRBV19 to TRBJ1-5; tentative D call: TRBD1 (5 bases). The CDR3 contains 15 residues. With 2 bases removed from V and 0 bases from J, the gap between germline ends came to 8 bases. Germline V CDR1 and CDR2: LNHDA, SQIVND (reference sequence). The CDR3 DNA sequence: TGTGCCAGTAGTATACAGGGCCATAGCAATCAGCCCCAGCATTTT. Its protein product is CASSIQGHSNQPQHF.

This clonotype was recorded at least ten times. This sequence joins TRBV6-6 and TRBJ2-3; D possibly corresponds to TRBD1 (5 bases). Germline CDR1 MNHNY, CDR2 SVGAGI (reference sequence). This CDR3 has 13 amino acids. The germline V and J ends were trimmed by 6 bases and 4 bases, with 11 bases remaining between them. This CDR3 reads CASRQDGADTQYF. Here the CDR3 DNA reads TGTGCCAGCAGACAGGACGGCGCAGATACGCAGTATTTT.

This clonotype was recorded many times. The rearrangement links TRBV6-2 or TRBV6-3 to TRBJ2-3; TRBD2 agrees at 9 bases. The germline CDR1 and CDR2 sequences are MNHEY and SVGEGT. The CDR3 is made up of 17 amino acids. The J segment lost 3 bases and the V segment lost 5 bases, leaving 12 bases of the junction unmatched. The CDR3 here is CASSQGRGLASTDTQYF. CDR3 nucleotide sequence: TGTGCCAGCAGTCAAGGCAGGGGACTAGCCTCGACAGATACGCAGTATTTT.

This clonotype qualifies as medium-sized. The chain employs TRBV5-1 and TRBJ2-7, with D hard to call. The CDR3 has 14 amino acids. Germline CDR1 SGHRS, CDR2 YFSETQ. With 0 bases removed from V and 3 bases from J, the gap between germline ends came to 10 bases. CDR3 sequence (DNA): TGCGCCAGCAGCTTGGACGGAAGTTACTACGAGCAGTACTTC. This translates into CASSLDGSYYEQYF.

The chain joins TRBV6-6 to TRBJ2-7, with TRBD2 as a possible D gene (6 bases). The CDR3 totals 15 residues. The V end lost 4 bases, the J end lost 3 bases, and 16 bases lay between the germline ends. Germline-derived CDR1 and CDR2 are MNHNY and SVGAGI (reference sequence). CDR3: CASSSLPRGGYEQYF. In nucleotides, the CDR3 is TGTGCCAGCAGTTCCTTGCCCCGGGGAGGCTACGAGCAGTACTTC.

This clonotype was observed at least ten times. The genes are TRBV6-5 and TRBJ1-1; D gene uncertain. Germline CDR1 is MNHEY and CDR2 is SVGAGI. Trimming removed 1 base at V and 5 bases at J, with 5 bases between. The CDR3 is 12 amino acids. CDR3 residues: CASSYYSTEAFF. The CDR3 DNA reads as TGTGCCAGCAGTTACTACAGTACTGAAGCTTTCTTT.

Ten or more counts support this clonotype. The chain is built from TRBV27 and TRBJ2-7; TRBD2 might be the D (6 bases). Germline loops: CDR1 MNHEY, CDR2 SMNVEV (reference sequence). There are 15 residues in the CDR3. Trimming took 5 bases from V and 1 from J, leaving 15 bases between them. The CDR3: CASSLTGVRSYEQYF. The CDR3 DNA sequence: TGTGCCAGCAGTCTAACGGGAGTAAGGTCCTACGAGCAGTACTTC.

The table lists this clonotype with many counts. The genes are TRBV6-2 or TRBV6-3 and TRBJ2-7; D unclear. V dropped 7 bases and J dropped 5 bases, with 18 bases sitting between them. The CDR3 is 14 residues long. Per germline, CDR1 MNHEY and CDR2 SVGEGT. Here the CDR3 DNA reads TGTGCCAGCACCCTTAGTGGGGTTATCAACGAGCAGTACTTC. Amino acids: CASTLSGVINEQYF.

This clonotype came up many times. The chain carries TRBV18 and TRBJ1-4, with 8 positions matching TRBD1. Germline CDR1 is KGHSH and CDR2 is LQKENI. The V and J ends lost 3 bases and 6 bases, in that order; junction bases with no gene match: 0. This CDR3 spans 13 amino acids. Here the CDR3 DNA reads TGTGCCAGCTCACCGACAGGGGATGAAAAACTGTTTTTT. This sequence encodes CASSPTGDEKLFF.

The table lists this clonotype with many counts. The rearrangement links TRBV6-1 to TRBJ2-3; D unclear. Trimming pared 2 bases from V and 2 bases from J, leaving 11 bases between. The CDR3 sequence is 15 residues long. Germline V gives CDR1 MNHNS, CDR2 SASEGT. CDR3 loop: CASSEFGPDTDTQYF. Written as DNA, the CDR3 is TGTGCCAGCAGTGAATTCGGCCCAGACACAGATACGCAGTATTTT.

This clonotype has ten or more counts. The chain recombines TRBV6-5 with TRBJ2-7, with TRBD1 identical over 11 bases. Germline-derived CDR1 and CDR2 are MNHEY and SVGAGI. The CDR3 has 14 amino acids. Trimming cost V 10 bases and J 4 bases; bases outside gene matches: 9. CDR3 loop: CATIPGTGGYEQYF. The CDR3 DNA reads as TGTGCCACAATCCCCGGGACAGGGGGTTACGAGCAGTACTTC.

This clonotype was detected ten times or more. This chain uses TRBV7-2 with TRBJ2-5; 11 positions agree with TRBD2. The CDR3 spans 16 residues. CDR1 and CDR2 from the germline V gene are SGHTA and FQGNSA. With 2 bases clipped from V and 2 bases from J, the junction kept 4 bases outside the gene matches. The CDR3 DNA reads as TGTGCCAGCAGCTTAAGAGTAGCGGGAGGGCAAGAGACCCAGTACTTC. It yields the protein CASSLRVAGGQETQYF.

This clonotype was seen ten or more times. The rearrangement links TRBV12-3 or TRBV12-4 to TRBJ2-7; TRBD1 matches at 7 bases. Trimming cost V 6 bases and J 2 bases; bases outside gene matches: 7. This CDR3 region has 14 residues. The CDR3 spells CASRPNRGPYEQYF. CDR3 coding DNA: TGTGCCAGCAGACCCAACAGGGGCCCCTACGAGCAGTACTTC.

This clonotype has ten or more counts. The J gene is TRBJ1-2, the V gene TRBV11-2, with D hard to call. CDR1 and CDR2 from the germline V gene are SGHAT and FQNNGV. V lost 5 bases to trimming and J lost 4 bases, with 17 bases between them. CDR3 length equals 15 residues. CDR3 bases: TGTGCCAGCAGCCCCGACGGGCAGAGAGTCTATGGCTACACCTTC. It translates to CASSPDGQRVYGYTF.

This clonotype was picked up many times. V is TRBV12-3 or TRBV12-4 and J is TRBJ2-1, with D perhaps TRBD2 (6 bases). The V end was cut by 5 bases, the J end by 2 bases, with 13 bases between. This CDR3 spans 15 amino acids. Here the CDR3 reads CASSPAAGTYNEQFF. The DNA for the CDR3 is TGTGCCAGCAGTCCCGCCGCGGGAACCTACAATGAGCAGTTCTTC.